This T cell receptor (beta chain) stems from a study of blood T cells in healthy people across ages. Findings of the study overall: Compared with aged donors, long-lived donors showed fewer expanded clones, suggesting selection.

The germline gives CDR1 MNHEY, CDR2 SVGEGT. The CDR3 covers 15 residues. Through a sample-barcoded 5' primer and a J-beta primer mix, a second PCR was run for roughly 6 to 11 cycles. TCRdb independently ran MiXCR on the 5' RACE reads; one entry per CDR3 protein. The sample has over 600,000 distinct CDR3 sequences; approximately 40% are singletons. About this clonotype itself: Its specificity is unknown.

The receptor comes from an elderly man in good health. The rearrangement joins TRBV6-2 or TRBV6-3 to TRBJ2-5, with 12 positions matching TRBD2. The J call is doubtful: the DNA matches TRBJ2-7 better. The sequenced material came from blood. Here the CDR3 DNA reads TGTGCCAGCAGATCTAGCGGGAGGGCCGGATACGAGCAGTACTTC. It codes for CASRSSGRAGYEQYF.